Below, 30 T cell receptor beta chains from the same sample are listed, as sequenced in a study of blood T cell repertoires in COVID-19. The data were produced by immunoSEQ multiplex PCR, yet TCRdb's version contains in-frame clones alone and is incomplete. The sample records 95,000 to 100,000 clones, about 87% being singletons. Material for sequencing was peripheral blood. These receptors all stem from a woman between 25 and 40 years old with acute or convalescent COVID-19.

The chain joins TRBV11-2 to TRBJ1-2, with D perhaps TRBD1 (6 bases). This CDR3 comprises 15 residues. Looked up from germline, CDR1 is SGHAT and CDR2 is FQNNGV. V lost 2 bases and J lost 8, with 18 bases in between. CDR3 in DNA: TGTGCCAGCAGCTTATTTAACAGGGTACTCGAAGGCTACACCTTC. This gives the protein CASSLFNRVLEGYTF.

Here the CDR3 DNA reads TGTGCCTGGAGTGAGGCAGGGGGACTCGGTCAGCCCCAGCATTTT. Amino acids: CAWSEAGGLGQPQHF. The chain joins TRBV30 to TRBJ1-5; 7 bases are a match to TRBD1. There are 15 residues in the CDR3. CDR1 is GTSNPN and CDR2 is SVGIG in the germline V gene (reference sequence). V lost 1 base and J lost 6; bases outside the gene matches: 9. The complete variable domain, with remaining parts taken from reference TRBV30 and TRBJ1-5, reads SQTIHQWPATLVQPVGSPLSLECTVEGTSNPNLYWYRQAAGRGLQLLFYSVGIGQISSEVPQNLSASRPQDRQFILSSKKLLLSDSGFYLCAWSEAGGLGQPQHFGDGTRLSIL.

The chain is built from TRBV7-2 and TRBJ1-6; D gene ambiguous. The CDR3 totals 15 residues. Germline V gene lookup returns CDR1 SGHTA and CDR2 FQGNSA. Trimming removed 1 base at V and 8 bases at J, with 12 bases between. The DNA for the CDR3 is TGTGCCAGCAGCTTAGGAGCGACGGCGCATTCACCCCTCCACTTT. Protein sequence: CASSLGATAHSPLHF.

V usage is TRBV28 and J usage is TRBJ2-7; weak D call: TRBD1 (5 bases). Trimming removed 1 base from V and 3 bases from J, with 13 bases in between. The CDR3 covers 15 residues. Germline CDR1 and CDR2: MDHEN and SYDVKM. The CDR3 loop is CASSLSFRQSYEQYF. In DNA form, the CDR3 reads TGTGCCAGCAGTTTATCGTTTAGACAGAGCTACGAGCAGTACTTC.

The V gene is TRBV28, the J gene TRBJ1-5, with TRBD1 matching over 8 bases. This CDR3 is 17 amino acids long. Germline CDR1 and CDR2: MDHEN and SYDVKM. The junction had 9 bases not matched to a gene; V was cut back by 3 bases and J by 2 bases. The CDR3 sequence: CASSLRVRGRGNQPQHF. CDR3 bases: TGTGCCAGCAGTTTGAGAGTCAGGGGGCGAGGCAATCAGCCCCAGCATTTT.

CDR3 nucleotides: TGCAGCGTTGACGGGGAGACGGCCTACGAGCAGTACTTC. The encoded protein is CSVDGETAYEQYF. The V and J genes are TRBV29-1 and TRBJ2-7; perhaps TRBD2 as D (5 bases). This CDR3 comprises 13 residues. V lost 3 bases to trimming and J lost 2 bases, with 11 bases between them. CDR1 SQVTM and CDR2 ANQGSEA come from the germline V gene.

V gene TRBV5-4 combines with J gene TRBJ2-1, with 11 bases matching TRBD2. This CDR3 spans 17 amino acids. Germline CDR1 SGHNT, CDR2 YYREEE (reference sequence). The V and J ends lost 5 bases and 9 bases, in that order; junction bases with no gene match: 16. This CDR3 is CASSPGGGTSGIFEQFF. The CDR3 region has the DNA TGTGCCAGCAGTCCAGGGGGGGGGACTAGCGGTATCTTTGAGCAGTTCTTC.

This CDR3 is CASSRTVAGNTIYF. The CDR3 region has the DNA TGTGCCAGCAGTCGAACAGTCGCTGGAAACACCATATATTTT. The chain links TRBV2 to TRBJ1-3; D is uncertain. The CDR3 sequence is 14 residues long. With 5 bases removed from V and 2 bases from J, the gap between germline ends came to 10 bases. Per the germline V gene, CDR1 is SNHLY and CDR2 is FYNNEI. The full variable domain, rest sourced from reference TRBV2 and TRBJ1-3, is EPEVTQTPSHQVTQMGQEVILRCVPISNHLYFYWYRQILGQKVEFLVSFYNNEISEKSEIFDDQFSVERPDGSNFTLKIRSTKLEDSAMYFCASSRTVAGNTIYFGEGSWLTVV.

The chain couples TRBV4-1 to TRBJ1-1; TRBD1 matches 7 bases. The V gene end was trimmed by 1 base and the J gene end by 2 bases; junction bases not matched to a gene: 4. CDR1 is MGHRA, CDR2 YSYEKL, per germline. The CDR3 has 15 residues. This CDR3 reads CASSQAGQLNTEAFF. The CDR3 DNA reads as TGCGCCAGCAGCCAAGCGGGACAGCTAAACACTGAAGCTTTCTTT.

The CDR3 reads CASRKDRNNEQFF. CDR3 nucleotides: TGTGCCAGCAGGAAGGACAGAAACAATGAGCAGTTCTTC. The chain is built from TRBV2 and TRBJ2-1, with a possible D match to TRBD1 (6 bases). The V and J ends lost 6 bases and 5 bases respectively, with 11 bases between them. This CDR3 is built from 13 residues. Germline loops: CDR1 SNHLY, CDR2 FYNNEI.

This clone was seen only once. This sequence joins TRBV30 and TRBJ1-6, with TRBD1 as a possible D gene (5 bases). The CDR3 runs to 13 residues. CDR1 and CDR2 from the germline V gene are GTSNPN and SVGIG (reference sequence). V lost 0 bases and J 10 bases, leaving 10 bases between the germline ends. This CDR3 is CAWSVQGDSPLHF. For the CDR3, the DNA is TGTGCCTGGAGTGTGCAGGGTGACTCACCCCTCCACTTT.

The CDR3 loop reads CAWRESGNTIYF. In nucleotides, the CDR3 is TGTGCCTGGAGGGAGTCTGGAAACACCATATATTTT. The rearrangement links TRBV30 to TRBJ1-3; the D is unclear. The CDR3 has 12 residues. The V end lost 3 bases, the J end lost 1 base, and 4 bases lay between the germline ends. Germline V gives CDR1 GTSNPN, CDR2 SVGIG (reference sequence).

This chain connects TRBV18 to TRBJ2-3; the match to TRBD2 covers 7 bases. After removal of 4 bases from V and 0 bases from J, the junction contained 4 bases not matched to a gene. Germline CDR1 and CDR2: KGHSH and LQKENI. This CDR3 comprises 15 residues. Written as DNA, the CDR3 is TGTGCCAGCTCACTAGCGGGTATTAGCACAGATACGCAGTATTTT. Protein sequence: CASSLAGISTDTQYF.

The rearrangement joins TRBV5-1 to TRBJ2-3; maybe TRBD2 (5 bases). Trimming stripped 4 bases from V and 3 bases from J, with 15 bases between. The CDR3 spans 15 residues. From germline, CDR1 is SGHRS and CDR2 YFSETQ. In nucleotides, the CDR3 is TGCGCCAGCAGCGCGGCCCTCCCGGGAACAGATACGCAGTATTTT. It encodes CASSAALPGTDTQYF.

The chain has TRBV6-2 or TRBV6-3 and TRBJ2-1; maybe TRBD2 (6 bases). Trimming took 1 base from V and 5 from J, leaving 12 bases between them. CDR1 and CDR2 from the germline V gene are MNHEY and SVGEGT. The CDR3 is 15 residues long. The CDR3 DNA reads as TGTGCCAGCAGTTACTTGGGACTGAGAAACAATGAGCAGTTCTTC. Amino acid sequence: CASSYLGLRNNEQFF.

This clone has only one observation. J is TRBJ1-5 and V is TRBV6-1, with D possibly TRBD1 on 6 matching bases. The germline V and J ends were trimmed by 4 bases and 4 bases, with 17 bases remaining between them. The CDR3 is 16 residues long. Germline CDR1 is MNHNS and CDR2 is SASEGT. CDR3 bases: TGTGCCAGCAGTGCCTCCCGGGACAAGAGAAATCAGCCCCAGCATTTT. This gives the protein CASSASRDKRNQPQHF.

The chain carries TRBV28 and TRBJ1-2, with 9 bases identical to TRBD1. With V trimmed by 3 bases and J by 8 bases, 10 bases remained unmatched. Per the germline V gene, CDR1 is MDHEN and CDR2 is SYDVKM. The CDR3 runs 15 residues. CDR3 DNA: TGTGCCAGCAGTTTCCTGGGGGACAGGGTAGAGGGCTACACCTTC. Protein product: CASSFLGDRVEGYTF.

The rearrangement links TRBV27 to TRBJ1-6; weak D call: TRBD1 (6 bases). The CDR3 is 14 residues long. Trimming cost V 7 bases and J 6 bases, with 13 bases left between them. Germline CDR1 MNHEY, CDR2 SMNVEV (reference sequence). This CDR3 reads CASTIGQPNSPLHF. CDR3 in DNA: TGTGCCAGCACAATAGGACAGCCTAATTCACCCCTCCACTTT.

This clone was counted once. The V call is TRBV7-3, the J call TRBJ2-1; 7 bases are a match to TRBD2. The germline V gene encodes CDR1 SGHTA and CDR2 FQGTGA. The CDR3 runs 13 residues. Unmatched junction bases numbered 1, after V lost 2 bases and J lost 6 bases. The CDR3 coding sequence is TGTGCCAGCAGCTTATCGGGGGGCAATGAGCAGTTCTTC. Its translation is CASSLSGGNEQFF.

The J gene is TRBJ1-2, the V gene TRBV6-5; 9 nucleotides match TRBD1. The germline V gene encodes CDR1 MNHEY and CDR2 SVGAGI. This CDR3 comprises 15 residues. V lost 6 bases to trimming and J lost 7 bases; unmatched junction nucleotides: 12. The CDR3 DNA sequence: TGTGCCAGCAGATCCCGGACAGGGGACAAGCGTGGCTACACCTTC. This encodes CASRSRTGDKRGYTF.

This clone was observed once. V usage is TRBV27 and J usage is TRBJ1-6; TRBD1 is a possible D gene (6 bases). The CDR3 covers 14 residues. Germline CDR1 MNHEY, CDR2 SMNVEV (reference sequence). V was clipped by 8 bases and J by 4 bases, with 12 bases between them. CDR3 nucleotide sequence: TGTGCCAGCGGATTACAGGGTTATAATTCACCCCTCCACTTT. This gives the protein CASGLQGYNSPLHF.

The chain is built from TRBV6-1 and TRBJ1-5; no clear D. The V end was cut by 0 bases, the J end by 2 bases, with 11 bases between. The CDR3 runs to 16 residues. CDR1 is MNHNS and CDR2 is SASEGT in the germline V gene. CDR3 nucleotides: TGTGCCAGCAGTGAAGCGACTCTGGGAGGCAATCAGCCCCAGCATTTT. It translates to CASSEATLGGNQPQHF.

The chain couples TRBV6-1 to TRBJ1-4; D uncertain. This CDR3 spans 17 amino acids. Trimming shortened V by 2 bases and J by 0 bases, and 13 bases separated the two germline ends. Germline V CDR1 and CDR2: MNHNS, SASEGT. The CDR3 DNA reads TGTGCCAGCAGTGAATTCTCGCCGGGAGCAACTAATGAAAAACTGTTTTTT. This encodes CASSEFSPGATNEKLFF.

This clone occurred once. This chain's CDR3 is CASSPHTNRNEQFF. The CDR3 nucleotides are TGTGCCAGCAGCCCCCACACAAACAGGAATGAGCAGTTCTTC. V usage is TRBV7-3 and J usage is TRBJ2-1; a weak D match, TRBD1 (5 bases). The CDR3 has 14 residues. From germline, CDR1 is SGHTA and CDR2 FQGTGA. Trimming stripped 5 bases from V and 7 bases from J, with 15 bases between.

The rearrangement links TRBV4-1 to TRBJ1-2; maybe TRBD1 (5 bases). CDR1 and CDR2 (germline): MGHRA, YSYEKL. Trimming removed 2 bases from V and 3 bases from J, with 16 bases in between. The CDR3 has 16 residues. CDR3: CASSQSSRGGDYGYTF. CDR3 in DNA: TGCGCCAGCAGCCAAAGCTCCCGGGGGGGGGACTATGGCTACACCTTC.

The chain carries TRBV2 and TRBJ1-2, with D perhaps TRBD1 (6 bases). CDR1 is SNHLY and CDR2 is FYNNEI in the germline V gene. Trimming stripped 7 bases from V and 0 bases from J, with 15 bases between. The CDR3 contains 15 residues. DNA for the CDR3: TGTGCCAGCATCCGGGACACAATCGCTAACTATGGCTACACCTTC. It translates to CASIRDTIANYGYTF.

Note on this clone: One end of the junction varies from germline; a read error may be responsible. V usage is TRBV12-3 or TRBV12-4 and J usage is TRBJ1-2, with TRBD1 as a possible D gene (6 bases). The CDR3 is 12 residues long. The CDR3 DNA sequence: TGTGCCAGCAGTTTCTCAAGGGGGTGGCCCTTCTTC. Amino acids: CASSFSRGWPFF.

The chain carries TRBV9 and TRBJ2-3, with 8 bases that match TRBD2. Trimming cost V 3 bases and J 7 bases; bases outside gene matches: 7. Germline values: CDR1 SGDLS, CDR2 YYNGEE. CDR3 length: 14 residues. The CDR3 region has the DNA TGTGCCAGCAGCGCCGGACTAGCCGTCAATACGCAGTATTTT. Its translation is CASSAGLAVNTQYF.

The CDR3 nucleotides are TGTGCCAGCAGCTTAGCGGGGACAGGGCACACTGAAGCTTTCTTT. Translating gives CASSLAGTGHTEAFF. The chain carries TRBV7-9 and TRBJ1-1; 9 nucleotides match TRBD1. From germline, CDR1 is SEHNR and CDR2 FQNEAQ (reference sequence). There are 15 residues in the CDR3. The V gene end was trimmed by 0 bases and the J gene end by 3 bases; junction bases not matched to a gene: 2.

The rearrangement joins TRBV2 to TRBJ1-6; no firm D call. Trimming took 7 bases from V and 6 from J, leaving 10 bases between them. Germline loops: CDR1 SNHLY, CDR2 FYNNEI. The CDR3 consists of 13 residues. CDR3 loop: CASTKAPNSPLHF. The CDR3 DNA sequence: TGTGCCAGCACCAAAGCCCCTAATTCACCCCTCCACTTT.